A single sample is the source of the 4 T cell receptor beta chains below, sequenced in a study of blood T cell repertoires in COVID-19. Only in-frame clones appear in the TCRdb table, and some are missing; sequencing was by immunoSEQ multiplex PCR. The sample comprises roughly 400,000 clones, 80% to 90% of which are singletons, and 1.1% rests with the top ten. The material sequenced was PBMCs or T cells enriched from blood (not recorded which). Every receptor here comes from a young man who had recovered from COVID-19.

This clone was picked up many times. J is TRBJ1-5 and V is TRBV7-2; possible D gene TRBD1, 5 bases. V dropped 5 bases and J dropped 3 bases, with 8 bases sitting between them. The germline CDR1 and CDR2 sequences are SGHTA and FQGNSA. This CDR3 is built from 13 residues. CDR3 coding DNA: TGTGCCAGCAGCCTGGGGCTCAATCAGCCCCAGCATTTT. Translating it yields CASSLGLNQPQHF.

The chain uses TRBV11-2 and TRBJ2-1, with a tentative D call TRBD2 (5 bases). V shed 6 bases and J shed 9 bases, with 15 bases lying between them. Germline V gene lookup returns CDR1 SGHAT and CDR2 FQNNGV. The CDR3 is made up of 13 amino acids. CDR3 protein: CASRFQAGIEQFF. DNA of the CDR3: TGTGCCAGCAGATTTCAAGCCGGGATTGAGCAGTTCTTC.

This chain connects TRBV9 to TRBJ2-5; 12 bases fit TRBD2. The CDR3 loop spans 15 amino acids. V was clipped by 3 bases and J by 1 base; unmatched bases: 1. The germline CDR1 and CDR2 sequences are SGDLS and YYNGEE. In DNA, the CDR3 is TGTGCCAGCAGCGAGACTAGCGGGAGCCAAGAGACCCAGTACTTC. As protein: CASSETSGSQETQYF.

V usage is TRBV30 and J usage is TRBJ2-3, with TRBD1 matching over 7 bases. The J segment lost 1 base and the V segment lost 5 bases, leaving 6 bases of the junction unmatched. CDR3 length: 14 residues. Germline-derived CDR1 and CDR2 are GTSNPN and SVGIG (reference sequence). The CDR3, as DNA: TGTGCCTGGGACAGGGCCACGGGCACAGATACGCAGTATTTT. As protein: CAWDRATGTDTQYF.